This TCR beta chain was sequenced for a study of long-term antiretroviral therapy in people with HIV. Overall study findings and caveats: In samples taken after ART, diversity increased but remained below transplant donor control levels. Compared with controls, HIV repertoires showed narrower CDR3 length ranges.

This CDR3 comprises 16 residues. Germline V lookup: CDR1 GTSNPN, CDR2 SVGIG (reference sequence). Trimming pared 2 bases from V and 1 base from J, leaving 17 bases between. This clone showed up just once. Its antigen is not identified. Specimens retained about 0.95-11 million cryopreserved PBMC preceding DNA extraction. An immunoSEQ assay, version v3.0, was performed at survey level. Sequencing was intended to reach roughly 40,000-50,000 T-cell genomes per sample. TCRdb's copy holds only in-frame clones and misses some; the assay was immunoSEQ multiplex PCR. This sample has approximately 27,000 clones, with approximately 90% found just once.

V is TRBV30 and J is TRBJ1-1; D gene ambiguous. The sequence was obtained from a man between 18 and 29 years old with HIV. The material was unsorted PBMCs, obtained 3.1 years after starting antiretroviral therapy. The CDR3 DNA reads as TGTGCCTGGAGTTTATTAGGTTTCCCAGGGAACACTGAAGCTTTCTTT. This gives the protein CAWSLLGFPGNTEAFF. Looking up the rest from reference TRBV30 and TRBJ1-1 gives the full variable domain: SQTIHQWPATLVQPVGSPLSLECTVEGTSNPNLYWYRQAAGRGLQLLFYSVGIGQISSEVPQNLSASRPQDRQFILSSKKLLLSDSGFYLCAWSLLGFPGNTEAFFGQGTRLTVV.